What follows are 11 T cell receptor beta chains derived from one specimen sequenced in a study of blood T cell repertoires in COVID-19. Profiled with immunoSEQ multiplex PCR; TCRdb holds only in-frame clones, not every one. The sample gives roughly 200,000 clones, 65% to 90% of which show up once; over 10% is in the top ten. The sample taken for sequencing was peripheral blood. The origin of the receptors is a human donor in a cohort sampled during active COVID-19.

This clone has a single count. This rearrangement joins TRBV4-1 to TRBJ2-6, with D possibly matching TRBD2 (6 bases). The CDR3 extends over 18 amino acids. V was pared by 4 bases and J by 0 bases, with 16 bases between. In germline, CDR1 is MGHRA, CDR2 YSYEKL. The CDR3, as DNA: TGCGCCAGCAGCCCGGAGGGCAGGACTAACTCTGGGGCCAACGTCCTGACTTTC. It codes for CASSPEGRTNSGANVLTF.

The gene calls are TRBV5-1 and TRBJ1-1, with D perhaps TRBD1 (6 bases). V lost 6 bases and J lost 1, with 7 bases in between. The CDR3 runs to 12 residues. Germline V gene lookup returns CDR1 SGHRS and CDR2 YFSETQ. CDR3 sequence reads: CASTTGNTEAFF. In DNA form, the CDR3 reads TGCGCCAGCACGACAGGGAACACTGAAGCTTTCTTT. Supplemented by reference TRBV5-1 and TRBJ1-1, the full variable domain reads KAGVTQTPRYLIKTRGQQVTLSCSPISGHRSVSWYQQTPGQGLQFLFEYFSETQRNKGNFPGRFSGRQFSNSRSEMNVSTLELGDSALYLCASTTGNTEAFFGQGTRLTVV.

The chain employs TRBV5-1 and TRBJ2-1; D perhaps matches TRBD1 (6 bases). Looked up from germline, CDR1 is SGHRS and CDR2 is YFSETQ. The V end lost 7 bases, the J end lost 2 bases, and 16 bases lay between the germline ends. The CDR3 runs 15 residues. CDR3 bases: TGCGCCAGCCGCCAGTCGGGACAACCCTACAATGAGCAGTTCTTC. Protein product: CASRQSGQPYNEQFF. Full variable domain (remainder filled in from reference TRBV5-1 and TRBJ2-1): KAGVTQTPRYLIKTRGQQVTLSCSPISGHRSVSWYQQTPGQGLQFLFEYFSETQRNKGNFPGRFSGRQFSNSRSEMNVSTLELGDSALYLCASRQSGQPYNEQFFGPGTRLTVL.

CDR3 amino acids: CASSSIPGLAEGSTDTQYF. CDR3 bases: TGTGCCAGCAGCTCTATCCCGGGACTAGCGGAGGGGAGCACAGATACGCAGTATTTT. The chain joins TRBV28 to TRBJ2-3, with 11 bases aligning to TRBD2. The CDR3 totals 19 residues. CDR1 is MDHEN and CDR2 is SYDVKM in the germline V gene. With 6 bases clipped from V and 0 bases from J, the junction kept 14 bases outside the gene matches. The complete variable domain, with remaining parts taken from reference TRBV28 and TRBJ2-3, reads DVKVTQSSRYLVKRTGEKVFLECVQDMDHENMFWYRQDPGLGLRLIYFSYDVKMKEKGDIPEGYSVSREKKERFSLILESASTNQTSMYLCASSSIPGLAEGSTDTQYFGPGTRLTVL.

The chain uses TRBV25-1 and TRBJ2-5; no definite D call. Germline V gives CDR1 MGHDK, CDR2 SYGVNS. V lost 3 bases and J 0 bases, leaving 5 bases between the germline ends. The CDR3 has 13 amino acids. CDR3: CASSDINQETQYF. The CDR3 nucleotides read TGTGCCAGCAGTGATATAAACCAAGAGACCCAGTACTTC.

The chain has TRBV7-8 and TRBJ2-5; TRBD2 agrees at 10 bases. Germline V gene lookup returns CDR1 SGHVS and CDR2 FQNEAQ. The CDR3 extends over 17 amino acids. Trimming cost V 0 bases and J 1 base; bases outside gene matches: 5. The CDR3: CASSLASGRPIQETQYF. DNA for the CDR3: TGTGCCAGCAGCTTAGCTAGCGGGAGGCCAATCCAAGAGACCCAGTACTTC.

V is TRBV2 and J is TRBJ2-7; weak D call: TRBD2 (6 bases). Trimming stripped 2 bases from V and 9 bases from J, with 14 bases between. This CDR3 is built from 13 residues. Germline CDR1 and CDR2: SNHLY and FYNNEI. The CDR3 DNA sequence: TGTGCCAGCAGTGAATTAGGACTACGTGGGCAGTACTTC. Its protein is CASSELGLRGQYF.

This clone was observed a few times. The chain recombines TRBV2 with TRBJ1-5; possible D gene TRBD1, 6 bases. With 6 bases removed from V and 0 bases from J, the gap between germline ends came to 12 bases. This CDR3 has 15 residues. Germline lookup yields CDR1 SNHLY and CDR2 FYNNEI. CDR3 residues: CASRLTGYSNQPQHF. CDR3 coding DNA: TGTGCCAGCAGGCTGACAGGTTATAGCAATCAGCCCCAGCATTTT. Based on the CDR3 plus reference TRBV2 and TRBJ1-5, the full variable domain is EPEVTQTPSHQVTQMGQEVILRCVPISNHLYFYWYRQILGQKVEFLVSFYNNEISEKSEIFDDQFSVERPDGSNFTLKIRSTKLEDSAMYFCASRLTGYSNQPQHFGDGTRLSIL.

V usage is TRBV19 and J usage is TRBJ2-3, with a possible D match to TRBD2 (5 bases). V lost 5 bases and J lost 2, with 20 bases in between. The V gene's germline CDR1 is LNHDA and CDR2 SQIVND (reference sequence). This CDR3 is built from 17 residues. CDR3 sequence reads: CASSPDGESPNTDTQYF. DNA of the CDR3: TGTGCCAGTAGTCCCGACGGGGAATCGCCGAACACAGATACGCAGTATTTT. The variable domain in full, with the rest retrieved from reference TRBV19 and TRBJ2-3, is DGGITQSPKYLFRKEGQNVTLSCEQNLNHDAMYWYRQDPGQGLRLIYYSQIVNDFQKGDIAEGYSVSREKKESFPLTVTSAQKNPTAFYLCASSPDGESPNTDTQYFGPGTRLTVL.

The chain carries TRBV2 and TRBJ1-2; TRBD1 agrees at 9 bases. V was pared by 3 bases and J by 6 bases, with 8 bases of the junction left unmatched. The CDR3 runs 15 residues. Germline CDR1 and CDR2: SNHLY and FYNNEI. In DNA, the CDR3 is TGTGCCAGCAGTGACCGCGACAGGGGGGGTAATGGCTACACCTTC. Protein sequence: CASSDRDRGGNGYTF. The whole variable domain, remainder taken from reference TRBV2 and TRBJ1-2, is EPEVTQTPSHQVTQMGQEVILRCVPISNHLYFYWYRQILGQKVEFLVSFYNNEISEKSEIFDDQFSVERPDGSNFTLKIRSTKLEDSAMYFCASSDRDRGGNGYTFGSGTRLTVV.

The DNA for the CDR3 is TGTGCCAGCAGCTTGGACAGTTTTAGCAATCAGCCCCAGCATTTT. Its translation: CASSLDSFSNQPQHF. V and J are TRBV5-5 and TRBJ1-5; D is unresolved. The CDR3 is 15 amino acids. Trimming took 0 bases from V and 0 from J, leaving 7 bases between them. Germline CDR1 SGHKS, CDR2 YYEKEE (reference sequence).